The clone carrying this TCR beta chain came up many times. Germline loops: CDR1 LNHNV, CDR2 YYDKDF (reference sequence). The germline V and J ends were trimmed by 2 bases and 3 bases, with 10 bases remaining between them. The CDR3 runs to 14 residues. Regarding time point: newly diagnosed GD, antithyroid drugs for less than 3 months. There was RNA extracted from PBMCs, and the TCR library was made from it. The data derive from a study of regulatory T cells in long-lasting Graves disease. Combining iRepertoire HTBI primers with Arm-PCR of CDR3 regions, the authors built TCR beta libraries. TCRdb called the multiplex PCR reads again in MiXCR, with one record for every CDR3 protein. Among some 600,000 distinct CDR3 sequences listed, about 16% were seen once. A further study also used this sample, focusing on T cells in Graves' hyperthyroidism and ophthalmopathy.

This sequence was found in a man aged 18 to 29 with Graves disease. This sample comprised peripheral blood mononuclear cells (PBMCs), obtained at new diagnosis, from a patient treated with antithyroid drugs. V is TRBV15 and J is TRBJ1-1; D gene ambiguous. The CDR3 DNA sequence: TGTGCCACCAGCAGATCGGGAGGATACACTGAAGCTTTCTTT. Residues: CATSRSGGYTEAFF.